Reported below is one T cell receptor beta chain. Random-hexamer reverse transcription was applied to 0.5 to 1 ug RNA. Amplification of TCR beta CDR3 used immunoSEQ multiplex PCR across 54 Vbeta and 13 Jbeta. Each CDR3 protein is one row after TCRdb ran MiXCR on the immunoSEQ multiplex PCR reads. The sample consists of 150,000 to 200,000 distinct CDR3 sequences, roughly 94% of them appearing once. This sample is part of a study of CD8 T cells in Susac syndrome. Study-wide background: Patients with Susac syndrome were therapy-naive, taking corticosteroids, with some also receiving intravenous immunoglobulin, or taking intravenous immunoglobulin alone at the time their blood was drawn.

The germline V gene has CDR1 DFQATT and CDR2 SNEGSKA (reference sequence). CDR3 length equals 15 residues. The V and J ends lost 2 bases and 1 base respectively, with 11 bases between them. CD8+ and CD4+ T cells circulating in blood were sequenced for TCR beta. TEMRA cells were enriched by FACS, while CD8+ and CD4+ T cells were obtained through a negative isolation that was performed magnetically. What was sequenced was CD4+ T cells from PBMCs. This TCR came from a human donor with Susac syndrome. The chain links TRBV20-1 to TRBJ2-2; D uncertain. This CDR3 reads CSARLRPENTGELFF. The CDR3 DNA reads TGCAGTGCTAGACTCCGCCCCGAGAACACCGGGGAGCTGTTTTTT.